The T cell receptor (beta chain) described here comes from a study of neurological immune-mediated disorders. Whole-study context: For the approximately 34 multiple sclerosis patients, the disease was relapsing-remitting in 31 and secondary progressive in 3.

Template-switch 5'RACE cDNA synthesis added a 10-nucleotide unique molecular identifier. Every sequencing run generated over 170 million TCR-beta sequences from 15-18 subjects. TCRdb itself ran the 5' RACE reads through MiXCR, one entry per CDR3 protein. The sample lists about 82,000 distinct CDR3 sequences; 2% to 3% were seen once. Germline V lookup: CDR1 ENHRY, CDR2 SYGVKD. The CDR3 has 14 amino acids. V lost 1 base, J lost 2 bases, and 8 bases lay in between. This clonotype was counted at least ten times. It was from 2 million PBMCs stored at -80 C that the unsorted libraries were obtained. The sample taken for sequencing was PBMCs. V and J are TRBV10-3 and TRBJ1-2, with D hard to call. The sequence came from a woman aged 30 to 39 with multiple sclerosis. DNA for the CDR3: TGTGCCATCAGTGAGTTCGCCAAGAACTATGGCTACACCTTC. Translation gives CAISEFAKNYGYTF.